These 18 T cell receptor beta chains came from one sample sequenced in a study of T cell responses to AZD1222 COVID-19 vaccine. This table comes from immunoSEQ multiplex PCR, and its TCRdb copy is limited to in-frame clones, with some not included. The table has 100,000 to 150,000 clones, 94% seen once. Material: peripheral blood, obtained on day 0 of AZD1222 vaccination. Receptors originate from an adult in good health.

The chain links TRBV9 to TRBJ2-4, with a weak D call TRBD2 (6 bases). CDR3 size: 15 residues. The V gene lost 2 bases and the J gene lost 3 bases, with 12 bases spanning the gap. Germline-derived CDR1 and CDR2 are SGDLS and YYNGEE. The DNA of the CDR3 is TGTGCCAGCAGCGTTGGGGACTCCAACAAAAACATTCAGTACTTC. Its translation: CASSVGDSNKNIQYF.

The rearrangement links TRBV30 to TRBJ2-1, with D possibly being TRBD2 (5 bases). The CDR3 totals 13 residues. CDR1 is GTSNPN, CDR2 SVGIG, per germline (reference sequence). V lost 1 base and J lost 4, with 8 bases in between. Written as DNA, the CDR3 is TGTGCCTGGAGTGCAGGACTTTACAATGAGCAGTTCTTC. Residues: CAWSAGLYNEQFF.

This chain links TRBV18 with TRBJ1-4; D remains ambiguous. V shed 0 bases and J shed 7 bases, with 3 bases lying between them. Germline lookup yields CDR1 KGHSH and CDR2 LQKENI. The CDR3 is made up of 12 amino acids. The CDR3 bases are TGTGCCAGCTCACCACCGGGTGAAAAACTGTTTTTT. The encoded protein is CASSPPGEKLFF.

V usage is TRBV14 and J usage is TRBJ2-7; TRBD2 agrees at 9 bases. This CDR3 is 15 amino acids long. Germline V CDR1 and CDR2: SGHDN, FVKESK. V lost 0 bases and J lost 5; bases outside the gene matches: 5. CDR3 sequence (DNA): TGTGCCAGCAGCCAAGAGGTAGCGGGAGTTGACGAGCAGTACTTC. Residues: CASSQEVAGVDEQYF.

This chain connects TRBV28 to TRBJ2-5, with TRBD2 identical over 7 bases. Germline V gene sequence: CDR1 MDHEN, CDR2 SYDVKM. V was clipped by 5 bases and J by 2 bases; unmatched bases: 17. This CDR3 is 18 amino acids long. In DNA, the CDR3 is TGTGCCAGCAGTCCGTATCCCCAAGCGGGGCCGGCGCAAGAGACCCAGTACTTC. Its protein product is CASSPYPQAGPAQETQYF.

This chain uses TRBV14 with TRBJ1-1; possibly TRBD1 for D (5 bases). CDR1 and CDR2 (germline): SGHDN, FVKESK. The V and J ends lost 3 bases and 8 bases respectively, with 19 bases between them. CDR3 length equals 15 residues. CDR3: CASSQASGQEGEAFF. CDR3 bases: TGTGCCAGCAGCCAGGCTTCGGGGCAGGAGGGAGAAGCTTTCTTT.

The sample holds one count of this clone. The chain couples TRBV5-6 to TRBJ1-1, with D unresolved. Trimming took 2 bases from V and 3 from J, leaving 5 bases between them. Germline-derived CDR1 and CDR2 are SGHDT and YYEEEE. The CDR3 has 12 residues. This CDR3 is CASSLRDTEAFF. As DNA, the CDR3 is TGTGCCAGCAGCTTACGCGACACTGAAGCTTTCTTT.

CDR3 DNA sequence: TGTGCCAGCAGCTCGAGATGGATTAGCGGGAACTACAATGAGCAGTTCTTC. Its protein product is CASSSRWISGNYNEQFF. V and J are TRBV9 and TRBJ2-1, with 8 bases lining up with TRBD2. Germline CDR1 SGDLS, CDR2 YYNGEE. The CDR3 extends over 17 amino acids. The J segment lost 3 bases and the V segment lost 4 bases, leaving 12 bases of the junction unmatched. Full variable domain (remainder filled in from reference TRBV9 and TRBJ2-1): DSGVTQTPKHLITATGQRVTLRCSPRSGDLSVYWYQQSLDQGLQFLIQYYNGEERAKGNILERFSAQQFPDLHSELNLSSLELGDSALYFCASSSRWISGNYNEQFFGPGTRLTVL.

This clone showed up just a few times. The DNA of the CDR3 is TGTGCCTGGAGTGGACAGGGAAACACCATATATTTT. Encoded protein: CAWSGQGNTIYF. V usage is TRBV30 and J usage is TRBJ1-3; the D gene is possibly TRBD1 (5 bases). The germline gives CDR1 GTSNPN, CDR2 SVGIG (reference sequence). V lost 1 base, J lost 4 bases, and 5 bases lay in between. There are 12 residues in the CDR3.

The chain uses TRBV6-2 or TRBV6-3 and TRBJ2-1, with 11 nucleotides matching TRBD2. CDR1 MNHEY and CDR2 SVGEGT come from the germline V gene. This CDR3 region has 15 residues. V gave up 5 bases and J gave up 0 bases; unmatched junction bases: 0. The CDR3 region has the DNA TGTGCCAGCAGTACTAGCGGGAGCTCCTACAATGAGCAGTTCTTC. Residues: CASSTSGSSYNEQFF.

The DNA for the CDR3 is TGCGCCAGCAGCTTGGAGAGGTTCCCCTACGAGCAGTACTTC. It encodes CASSLERFPYEQYF. The V gene is TRBV5-1, the J gene TRBJ2-7; D gene ambiguous. CDR1 is SGHRS, CDR2 YFSETQ, per germline. With 0 bases removed from V and 2 bases from J, the gap between germline ends came to 9 bases. This CDR3 has 14 amino acids.

V gene TRBV5-5 combines with J gene TRBJ1-5; D is possibly TRBD1 (5 bases). CDR1 and CDR2 (germline): SGHKS, YYEKEE (reference sequence). The germline V and J ends were trimmed by 0 bases and 9 bases, with 13 bases remaining between them. CDR3 size: 14 residues. Here the CDR3 DNA reads TGTGCCAGCAGCTTGGGGGGGAGCTGGGGGCCCCAGCATTTT. Protein product: CASSLGGSWGPQHF. Using reference TRBV5-5 and TRBJ1-5 for the parts outside the CDR3, the full variable domain is DAGVTQSPTHLIKTRGQQVTLRCSPISGHKSVSWYQQVLGQGPQFIFQYYEKEERGRGNFPDRFSARQFPNYSSELNVNALLLGDSALYLCASSLGGSWGPQHFGDGTRLSIL.

The CDR3 nucleotides are TGTGCCAGCGCGGCTTGGCCCCCCTCCGAGCAGTACTTC. It codes for CASAAWPPSEQYF. The rearrangement uses TRBV6-6 and TRBJ2-7; D not certain. Germline loops: CDR1 MNHNY, CDR2 SVGAGI (reference sequence). This CDR3 region has 13 residues. Trimming cost V 8 bases and J 6 bases, with 17 bases left between them.

This sequence joins TRBV6-6 and TRBJ1-3; the match to TRBD1 covers 7 bases. V shed 4 bases, J shed 3 bases, and the junction held 9 bases outside the gene matches. The CDR3 length is 16 residues. Germline-derived CDR1 and CDR2 are MNHNY and SVGAGI (reference sequence). In DNA form, the CDR3 reads TGTGCCAGCAGTTCCCCAGACAGGGAAAGTGGAAACACCATATATTTT. It translates to CASSSPDRESGNTIYF.

V gene TRBV7-6 combines with J gene TRBJ2-3; 11 bases match TRBD2. The length of the CDR3 is 15 residues. Germline lookup yields CDR1 SGHVS and CDR2 FNYEAQ. Trimming took 4 bases from V and 3 from J; bases not matched to a gene: 3. CDR3 nucleotides: TGTGCCAGCAGCTCTAGCGGGAGGAGAACAGATACGCAGTATTTT. As protein: CASSSSGRRTDTQYF.

The chain joins TRBV28 to TRBJ2-2; D might be TRBD1 (5 bases). The germline V gene has CDR1 MDHEN and CDR2 SYDVKM. The CDR3 is 15 amino acids. Trimming stripped 2 bases from V and 3 bases from J, with 10 bases between. DNA for the CDR3: TGTGCCAGCAGTTTAATAGGGGCGGACACCGGGGAGCTGTTTTTT. It encodes CASSLIGADTGELFF.

This chain uses TRBV7-8 with TRBJ2-1; 7 bases are shared with TRBD2. The CDR3 is 16 residues long. CDR1 SGHVS and CDR2 FQNEAQ come from the germline V gene. With V trimmed by 0 bases and J by 0 bases, 2 bases remained unmatched. Here the CDR3 DNA reads TGTGCCAGCAGCTTAGCGGGGACTAACTCCTACAATGAGCAGTTCTTC. Protein: CASSLAGTNSYNEQFF.

The rearrangement joins TRBV9 to TRBJ1-2, with D perhaps matching TRBD1 (6 bases). V was clipped by 2 bases and J by 3 bases, with 8 bases between them. Germline CDR1 and CDR2: SGDLS and YYNGEE. The CDR3 spans 13 residues. CDR3 in DNA: TGTGCCAGCAGCGTTGGGGGGCACTATGGCTACACCTTC. This codes for CASSVGGHYGYTF.